A single sample is the source of the 30 T cell receptor beta chains below, sequenced in a study of radiotherapy plus CTLA-4 blockade in lung cancer. Sequencing used immunoSEQ multiplex PCR; TCRdb keeps in-frame clones, though not all of them. The sample records under 65,000 clones, 75% to 85% being singletons. Sequencing was performed on peripheral blood, taken from a patient treated with radiotherapy plus ipilimumab. Receptors were obtained from a human donor with non-small cell lung cancer who had a complete response to radiotherapy plus ipilimumab.

The gene calls are TRBV7-2 and TRBJ1-5, with 9 bases lining up with TRBD1. The CDR3 sequence is 16 residues long. V gave up 0 bases and J gave up 3 bases; unmatched junction bases: 3. Germline V gene sequence: CDR1 SGHTA, CDR2 FQGNSA. The CDR3 DNA reads as TGTGCCAGCAGCTTAGCGGGGACAGGGTTCAATCAGCCCCAGCATTTT. Residues: CASSLAGTGFNQPQHF.

The count of this clone is one. The chain combines TRBV5-4 with TRBJ1-5; TRBD1 matches at 9 bases. V lost 4 bases to trimming and J lost 6 bases; unmatched junction nucleotides: 20. Germline V gene lookup returns CDR1 SGHNT and CDR2 YYREEE (reference sequence). This CDR3 is 19 amino acids long. CDR3 region: CASSLYTEEQGARGQPQHF. The DNA of the CDR3 is TGTGCCAGCAGCCTCTACACCGAAGAACAGGGGGCGCGCGGTCAGCCCCAGCATTTT.

The chain couples TRBV6-5 to TRBJ2-7, with 9 bases lining up with TRBD1. J was trimmed by 3 bases and V by 6 bases; bases with no gene match: 6. The CDR3 has 14 amino acids. CDR1 MNHEY and CDR2 SVGAGI come from the germline V gene. For the CDR3, the DNA is TGTGCCAGCAGATCGGACAGGGGACGCTACGAGCAGTACTTC. Amino acid sequence: CASRSDRGRYEQYF.

V is TRBV7-2 and J is TRBJ2-7, with D perhaps TRBD2 (6 bases). The V gene's germline CDR1 is SGHTA and CDR2 FQGNSA. This CDR3 has 13 amino acids. V lost 4 bases and J 4 bases, leaving 11 bases between the germline ends. CDR3 bases: TGTGCCAGCAGCTCGGGACTCAGATACGAGCAGTACGTC. Amino acids: CASSSGLRYEQYV.

This chain links TRBV30 with TRBJ2-5; 8 nucleotides align to TRBD2. This CDR3 has 14 amino acids. V shed 5 bases and J 5 bases; nucleotides not matched to a gene: 10. The germline CDR1 and CDR2 sequences are GTSNPN and SVGIG (reference sequence). In nucleotides, the CDR3 is TGTGCCTGGGACAAGGGGAAGCGGGGGGAGACCCAGTACTTC. Translation gives CAWDKGKRGETQYF.

This clone was seen only once. The chain uses TRBV30 and TRBJ1-6; TRBD1 matches at 7 bases. The germline V gene encodes CDR1 GTSNPN and CDR2 SVGIG (reference sequence). The CDR3 runs to 16 residues. V shed 4 bases and J 3 bases; nucleotides not matched to a gene: 9. CDR3 loop: CAWNSPDRVYNSPLHF. CDR3 in DNA: TGTGCCTGGAACTCCCCCGACAGGGTCTATAATTCACCCCTCCACTTT.

The chain carries TRBV5-4 and TRBJ2-1; D is possibly TRBD2 (6 bases). Germline-derived CDR1 and CDR2 are SGHNT and YYREEE (reference sequence). The length of the CDR3 is 11 residues. Deletions cut 2 bases from V and 10 bases from J, with 7 bases between. The CDR3 sequence: CASSFGGEQFF. The DNA of the CDR3 is TGTGCCAGCAGCTTCGGAGGGGAGCAGTTCTTC.

This chain uses TRBV11-3 with TRBJ1-1, with TRBD1 as a possible D gene (5 bases). This CDR3 has 14 amino acids. V shed 4 bases and J shed 3 bases, with 12 bases lying between them. CDR1 SGHNT and CDR2 YENEEA come from the germline V gene. The DNA of the CDR3 is TGTGCCAGCAGCTCCCCCCCGACAGACACTGAAGCTTTCTTT. The encoded protein is CASSSPPTDTEAFF. Full variable domain (rest looked up from reference TRBV11-3 and TRBJ1-1): EAGVVQSPRYKIIEKKQPVAFWCNPISGHNTLYWYLQNLGQGPELLIRYENEEAVDDSQLPKDRFSAERLKGVDSTLKIQPAELGDSAVYLCASSSPPTDTEAFFGQGTRLTVV.

The V gene is TRBV4-3, the J gene TRBJ1-2, with a weak D call TRBD1 (6 bases). The germline gives CDR1 LGHNA, CDR2 YSLEER. V was shortened by 1 base and J by 4 bases, with 7 bases between the two germline ends. This CDR3 is built from 13 residues. The CDR3 protein is CASSQGTAYGYTF. CDR3 coding DNA: TGCGCCAGCAGCCAAGGGACAGCCTATGGCTACACCTTC.

This clone was seen just once. The V call is TRBV5-4, the J call TRBJ2-1; D might be TRBD2 (5 bases). The CDR3 covers 16 residues. In germline, CDR1 is SGHNT, CDR2 YYREEE (reference sequence). Trimming took 4 bases from V and 6 from J, leaving 20 bases between them. The CDR3 loop is CASSMVPPGRFNEQFF. CDR3 DNA: TGTGCCAGCAGCATGGTACCCCCGGGAAGATTCAATGAGCAGTTCTTC.

The chain combines TRBV18 with TRBJ1-2; D remains unclear. The germline V and J ends were trimmed by 8 bases and 0 bases, with 13 bases remaining between them. The CDR3 has 14 residues. In germline, CDR1 is KGHSH, CDR2 LQKENI. Here the CDR3 DNA reads TGTGCCAGCGGCCCCGACGGAGCTAACTATGGCTACACCTTC. Amino acids: CASGPDGANYGYTF.

The rearrangement uses TRBV29-1 and TRBJ2-2, with D possibly being TRBD2 (6 bases). V shed 4 bases and J shed 1 base, with 10 bases lying between them. This CDR3 is built from 14 residues. Germline V gene lookup returns CDR1 SQVTM and CDR2 ANQGSEA. As DNA, the CDR3 is TGCAGCGTTGGCGGGGTTCTGAACACCGGGGAGCTGTTTTTT. It yields the protein CSVGGVLNTGELFF.

This clone has a handful of counts. The chain links TRBV2 to TRBJ1-4; weak D call: TRBD1 (6 bases). Germline CDR1 reads SNHLY; CDR2 reads FYNNEI. The germline V and J ends were trimmed by 6 bases and 3 bases, with 11 bases remaining between them. The CDR3 covers 14 residues. CDR3 in amino acids: CASSEGGSNEKLFF. The CDR3, as DNA: TGTGCCAGCAGCGAGGGGGGGTCTAATGAAAAACTGTTTTTT. Full variable domain (rest looked up from reference TRBV2 and TRBJ1-4): EPEVTQTPSHQVTQMGQEVILRCVPISNHLYFYWYRQILGQKVEFLVSFYNNEISEKSEIFDDQFSVERPDGSNFTLKIRSTKLEDSAMYFCASSEGGSNEKLFFGSGTQLSVL.

The chain joins TRBV5-1 to TRBJ2-1; 11 bases align to TRBD2. From germline, CDR1 is SGHRS and CDR2 YFSETQ. The CDR3 covers 19 residues. The V segment lost 0 bases and the J segment 3 bases; nucleotides outside the gene matches: 11. The CDR3 spells CASSLARLAGPGLYNEQFF. The CDR3, as DNA: TGCGCCAGCAGCTTGGCCCGACTAGCGGGACCTGGACTCTACAATGAGCAGTTCTTC.

In this sample, this clone turned up once. The genes are TRBV9 and TRBJ1-4, with D unresolved. The CDR3 loop spans 14 amino acids. Germline CDR1 reads SGDLS; CDR2 reads YYNGEE. Deletions cut 1 base from V and 8 bases from J, with 12 bases between. The CDR3 loop reads CASSVSPGIEKLFF. In DNA, the CDR3 is TGTGCCAGCAGCGTATCACCAGGAATCGAAAAACTGTTTTTT. Complete variable domain (other parts from reference TRBV9 and TRBJ1-4): DSGVTQTPKHLITATGQRVTLRCSPRSGDLSVYWYQQSLDQGLQFLIQYYNGEERAKGNILERFSAQQFPDLHSELNLSSLELGDSALYFCASSVSPGIEKLFFGSGTQLSVL.

The chain recombines TRBV9 with TRBJ2-1; D might be TRBD2 (5 bases). This CDR3 contains 14 residues. V lost 3 bases, J lost 8 bases, and 15 bases lay in between. CDR1 and CDR2 from the germline V gene are SGDLS and YYNGEE. The CDR3 reads CASSASYTIYEQFF. As DNA, the CDR3 is TGTGCCAGCAGCGCTAGCTATACGATCTATGAGCAGTTCTTC.

This clone showed up just a few times. J is TRBJ1-3 and V is TRBV6-5; the D gene is possibly TRBD1 (6 bases). The V and J ends lost 1 base and 0 bases respectively, with 10 bases between them. Germline lookup yields CDR1 MNHEY and CDR2 SVGAGI. The CDR3 loop spans 16 amino acids. The CDR3 nucleotides are TGTGCCAGCAGTTACTTCTCAGGGGCCTCTGGAAACACCATATATTTT. Encoded protein: CASSYFSGASGNTIYF.

The genes are TRBV19 and TRBJ1-4; 7 bases map to TRBD1. There are 14 residues in the CDR3. V lost 7 bases, J lost 6 bases, and 8 bases stayed unmatched. Per the germline V gene, CDR1 is LNHDA and CDR2 is SQIVND (reference sequence). The CDR3 loop reads CASTTGQWDEKLFF. As DNA, the CDR3 is TGTGCCAGTACGACAGGGCAGTGGGATGAAAAACTGTTTTTT.

The chain is built from TRBV5-1 and TRBJ1-4; 11 bases map to TRBD1. Per germline, CDR1 SGHRS and CDR2 YFSETQ. Losses at the gene ends were 2 bases for V and 7 bases for J; bases not matched to a gene: 1. There are 14 residues in the CDR3. CDR3 sequence: CASSFGTGGEKLFF. The CDR3 DNA reads as TGCGCCAGCAGCTTTGGGACAGGGGGTGAAAAACTGTTTTTT.

The table lists this clone with a count of one. This chain uses TRBV12-5 with TRBJ1-6; D remains ambiguous. CDR1 LGHNT and CDR2 FRNRAP come from the germline V gene. V lost 2 bases and J 9 bases, leaving 8 bases between the germline ends. This CDR3 is 13 amino acids long. The CDR3 is CASGLLEASPLHF. Written as DNA, the CDR3 is TGTGCTAGTGGTTTGCTCGAAGCTTCACCCCTCCACTTT.

This chain connects TRBV4-3 to TRBJ1-6, with 9 positions matching TRBD1. The germline gives CDR1 LGHNA, CDR2 YSLEER. This CDR3 has 16 residues. Trimming at V came to 3 bases and at J to 7 bases, leaving 7 bases not matched to a gene. As DNA, the CDR3 is TGCGCCAGCAGCCAGGCCCGGGACAGGGAGAATTCACCCCTCCACTTT. This encodes CASSQARDRENSPLHF.

The chain is built from TRBV19 and TRBJ1-2, with 10 bases matching TRBD1. The V and J ends lost 7 bases and 7 bases, in that order; junction bases with no gene match: 18. There are 17 residues in the CDR3. Germline V lookup: CDR1 LNHDA, CDR2 SQIVND (reference sequence). The CDR3 nucleotides read TGTGCCAGTAACATAGGGTACCGACAGGGGGCGATGGCTGGCTACACCTTC. Protein sequence: CASNIGYRQGAMAGYTF.

This rearrangement joins TRBV2 to TRBJ2-3, with D perhaps TRBD2 (6 bases). CDR1 is SNHLY and CDR2 is FYNNEI in the germline V gene. Between the trimmed V and J ends, which lost 2 bases and 2 bases, there was a span of 11 bases. CDR3 length: 15 residues. CDR3 in DNA: TGTGCCAGCAGTGAATTGGAGGGATACACAGATACGCAGTATTTT. This codes for CASSELEGYTDTQYF.

The chain uses TRBV27 and TRBJ2-7; D unclear. Trimming took 4 bases from V and 3 from J, leaving 10 bases between them. Germline V gene data show CDR1 as MNHEY and CDR2 as SMNVEV (reference sequence). The CDR3 runs 13 residues. CDR3 nucleotide sequence: TGTGCCAGCAGTTCCCATGGCAGCTACGAGCAGTACTTC. Protein product: CASSSHGSYEQYF.

The CDR3 region has the DNA TGTGCCAGCAGCGACAGGGTCGGCGACTATGGCTACACCTTC. Translating it yields CASSDRVGDYGYTF. The V call is TRBV7-2, the J call TRBJ1-2; 7 bases align to TRBD1. The germline V gene has CDR1 SGHTA and CDR2 FQGNSA. The V segment lost 5 bases and the J segment 3 bases; nucleotides outside the gene matches: 6. The CDR3 is 14 residues long.

This clone appeared a few times. V is TRBV9 and J is TRBJ2-1, with 11 nucleotides matching TRBD2. The CDR3 is 16 amino acids. Germline V CDR1 and CDR2: SGDLS, YYNGEE. The trim removed 4 bases at V and 2 bases at J, leaving 5 bases unmatched. CDR3 amino acids: CASSYIAGGTYNEQFF. The CDR3 nucleotides read TGTGCCAGCAGCTACATAGCGGGGGGGACCTACAATGAGCAGTTCTTC.

This clone was found once. V is TRBV28 and J is TRBJ1-1, with 8 bases identical to TRBD1. Unmatched junction bases numbered 14, after V lost 6 bases and J lost 5 bases. The CDR3 spans 16 residues. In germline, CDR1 is MDHEN, CDR2 SYDVKM. The DNA of the CDR3 is TGTGCCAGCAGAAAATGGGGGCAGGGGGCCCGGACTGAAGCTTTCTTT. This codes for CASRKWGQGARTEAFF.

This chain uses TRBV7-9 with TRBJ1-6; D is ambiguous. The length of the CDR3 is 12 residues. V was pared by 4 bases and J by 9 bases, with 7 bases between. From germline, CDR1 is SEHNR and CDR2 FQNEAQ (reference sequence). CDR3 region: CASSSEFSPLHF. The CDR3 DNA sequence: TGTGCCAGCAGCTCGGAGTTTTCACCCCTCCACTTT.

The chain is built from TRBV19 and TRBJ1-6, with 9 bases aligning to TRBD1. Per germline, CDR1 LNHDA and CDR2 SQIVND (reference sequence). V lost 5 bases, J lost 6 bases, and 5 bases stayed unmatched. This CDR3 is built from 15 residues. The CDR3 reads CASSPGTGFNSPLHF. DNA of the CDR3: TGTGCCAGTAGTCCCGGGACAGGGTTTAATTCACCCCTCCACTTT.

The chain links TRBV2 to TRBJ2-1; tentatively, D is TRBD2 (6 bases). Trimming cost V 6 bases and J 0 bases, with 12 bases left between them. The CDR3 has 15 amino acids. CDR1 is SNHLY, CDR2 FYNNEI, per germline. CDR3 loop: CASRVLALSYNEQFF. CDR3 DNA: TGTGCCAGCAGAGTTCTAGCGCTCTCCTACAATGAGCAGTTCTTC.